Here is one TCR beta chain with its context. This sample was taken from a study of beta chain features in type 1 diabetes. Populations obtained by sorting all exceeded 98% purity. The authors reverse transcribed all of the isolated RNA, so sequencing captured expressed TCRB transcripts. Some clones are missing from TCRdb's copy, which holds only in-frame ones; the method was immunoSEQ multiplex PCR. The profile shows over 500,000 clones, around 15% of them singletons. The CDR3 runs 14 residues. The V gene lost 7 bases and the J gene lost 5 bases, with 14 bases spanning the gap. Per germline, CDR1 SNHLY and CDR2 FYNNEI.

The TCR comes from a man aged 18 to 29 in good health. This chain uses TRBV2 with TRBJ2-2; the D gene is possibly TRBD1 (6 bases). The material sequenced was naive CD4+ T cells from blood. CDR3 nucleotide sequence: TGTGCCAGCACACAACAGGGTTATACCGGGGAGCTGTTTTTT. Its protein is CASTQQGYTGELFF.